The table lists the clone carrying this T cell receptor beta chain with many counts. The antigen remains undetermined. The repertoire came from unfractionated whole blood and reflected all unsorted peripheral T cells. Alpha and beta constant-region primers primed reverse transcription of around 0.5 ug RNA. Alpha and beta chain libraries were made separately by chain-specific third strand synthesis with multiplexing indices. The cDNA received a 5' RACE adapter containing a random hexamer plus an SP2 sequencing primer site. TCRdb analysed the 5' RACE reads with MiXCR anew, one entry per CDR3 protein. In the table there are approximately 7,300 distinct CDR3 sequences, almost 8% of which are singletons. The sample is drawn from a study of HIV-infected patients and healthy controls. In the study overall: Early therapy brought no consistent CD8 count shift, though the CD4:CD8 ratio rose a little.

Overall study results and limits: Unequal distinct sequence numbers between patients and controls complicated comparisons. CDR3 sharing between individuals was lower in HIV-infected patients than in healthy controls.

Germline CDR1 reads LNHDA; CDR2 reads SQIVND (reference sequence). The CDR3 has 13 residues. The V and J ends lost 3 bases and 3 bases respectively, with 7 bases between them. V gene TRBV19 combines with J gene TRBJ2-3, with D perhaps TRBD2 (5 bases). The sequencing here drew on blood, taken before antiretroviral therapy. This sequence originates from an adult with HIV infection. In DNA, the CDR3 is TGTGCCAGTAGTATTACGGGAACAGATACGCAGTATTTT. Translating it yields CASSITGTDTQYF.